This entry lists 18 T cell receptor beta chains sequenced from one sample in a study of CD8+ T cells in alopecia areata. Treatment here: oral pan-JAK inhibitor, 5-10 mg twice daily. After isolation, RNA underwent reverse transcription to generate cDNA as the sequencing template. This table comes from immunoSEQ multiplex PCR, and its TCRdb copy is limited to in-frame clones, with some not included. This table has about 190,000 clones, 50% to 60% appearing once. Sequencing was performed on CD4+ T cells sorted from blood, taken at week 4, from a patient treated with tofacitinib. These receptors were taken from a human donor with alopecia areata.

The rearrangement joins TRBV11-2 to TRBJ2-3; possible D gene TRBD2, 5 bases. The V end lost 3 bases, the J end lost 0 bases, and 13 bases lay between the germline ends. CDR1 is SGHAT and CDR2 is FQNNGV in the germline V gene. The CDR3 is 16 amino acids. CDR3 residues: CASSLGSVPSTDTQYF. The DNA for the CDR3 is TGTGCCAGCAGCTTGGGGAGCGTCCCTAGCACAGATACGCAGTATTTT. The whole variable domain, filled in from reference TRBV11-2 and TRBJ2-3, reads EAGVAQSPRYKIIEKRQSVAFWCNPISGHATLYWYQQILGQGPKLLIQFQNNGVVDDSQLPKDRFSAERLKGVDSTLKIQPAKLEDSAVYLCASSLGSVPSTDTQYFGPGTRLTVL.

The J gene is TRBJ1-2, the V gene TRBV30, with D tentatively TRBD1 (6 bases). Germline CDR1 reads GTSNPN; CDR2 reads SVGIG (reference sequence). The CDR3 extends over 14 amino acids. The V and J ends lost 6 bases and 8 bases respectively, with 22 bases between them. The CDR3 spells CACHATGSASGYTF. The CDR3 DNA sequence: TGTGCCTGTCACGCTACAGGGTCTGCTAGCGGCTACACCTTC.

This clone was seen just once. V usage is TRBV30 and J usage is TRBJ1-2; no definite D call. The CDR3 extends over 13 amino acids. Trimming cost V 4 bases and J 4 bases, with 13 bases left between them. Germline CDR1 is GTSNPN and CDR2 is SVGIG (reference sequence). The CDR3 spells CAWISRGSYGYTF. The CDR3 nucleotides read TGTGCCTGGATCTCCCGGGGTTCCTATGGCTACACCTTC.

The chain employs TRBV5-6 and TRBJ2-1; 8 positions match TRBD2. V dropped 1 base and J dropped 9; count of bases not matched to a gene: 6. CDR3 size: 14 residues. The germline CDR1 and CDR2 sequences are SGHDT and YYEEEE. The CDR3 DNA follows: TGTGCCAGCAGCTTGTTGGTCGGGAGGGGTGAGCAGTTCTTC. Translating gives CASSLLVGRGEQFF.

V and J are TRBV15 and TRBJ1-3; TRBD1 aligns across 9 bases. In germline, CDR1 is LNHNV, CDR2 YYDKDF (reference sequence). The trim removed 2 bases at V and 0 bases at J, leaving 2 bases unmatched. This CDR3 is 16 amino acids long. The CDR3: CATSRQTGGSGNTIYF. In nucleotides, the CDR3 is TGTGCCACCAGCAGACAGACAGGGGGCTCTGGAAACACCATATATTTT.

V and J are TRBV30 and TRBJ1-1, with 9 nucleotides matching TRBD1. Germline CDR1 reads GTSNPN; CDR2 reads SVGIG (reference sequence). V trimming: 2 bases; J trimming: 7 bases; junction bases outside the gene matches: 2. The CDR3 length is 12 residues. Here the CDR3 reads CAWSPGQGEAFF. CDR3 DNA sequence: TGTGCCTGGAGTCCGGGACAGGGTGAAGCTTTCTTT.

V usage is TRBV30 and J usage is TRBJ1-5; D may be TRBD1 (5 bases). Per germline, CDR1 GTSNPN and CDR2 SVGIG (reference sequence). The CDR3 covers 13 residues. V dropped 5 bases and J dropped 4 bases, with 12 bases sitting between them. CDR3 in amino acids: CAWGGPENQPQHF. CDR3 in DNA: TGTGCCTGGGGGGGACCGGAGAATCAGCCCCAGCATTTT.

This clone was recorded a few times. The gene calls are TRBV12-1 and TRBJ2-3; the table's D gene call, TRBD2, was not cross checked with the DNA. TRBV12-1 is a listed pseudogene. There are 15 residues in the CDR3. Here the CDR3 DNA reads TGTGCCAGCAGCTCCTACTTACCTCACACAGATACGCAGTATTTT. It encodes CASSSYLPHTDTQYF.

The chain recombines TRBV2 with TRBJ2-1; the D is unclear. The CDR3 covers 15 residues. Germline CDR1 SNHLY, CDR2 FYNNEI. V lost 1 base, J lost 4 bases, and 11 bases lay in between. The CDR3 region has the DNA TGTGCCAGCAGTGAAGAGCGACCTTCTTACAATGAGCAGTTCTTC. This gives the protein CASSEERPSYNEQFF.

This clone was seen only a few times. This CDR3 reads CASSLMGQQETQYF. CDR3 bases: TGTGCCAGCAGTTTAATGGGACAGCAAGAGACCCAGTACTTC. This chain connects TRBV27 to TRBJ2-5; TRBD1 matches 7 bases. Losses at the gene ends were 2 bases for V and 2 bases for J; bases not matched to a gene: 2. This CDR3 has 14 amino acids. The germline CDR1 and CDR2 sequences are MNHEY and SMNVEV (reference sequence).

The CDR3 DNA sequence: TGCAGCGTTCGGACTAGCGGGGGGATCGAGCAGTTCTTC. Its translation: CSVRTSGGIEQFF. The V gene is TRBV29-1, the J gene TRBJ2-1; 14 positions agree with TRBD2. Germline-derived CDR1 and CDR2 are SQVTM and ANQGSEA. J was trimmed by 10 bases and V by 5 bases; bases with no gene match: 4. The CDR3 covers 13 residues.

This clone appeared a single time. The genes are TRBV5-1 and TRBJ2-1; 9 nucleotides align to TRBD2. The germline gives CDR1 SGHRS, CDR2 YFSETQ. Germline trimming cut 0 bases from V and 7 bases from J; bases unmatched to any gene: 11. The CDR3 runs 17 residues. CDR3 region: CASSLDGLASGANEQFF. CDR3 bases: TGCGCCAGCAGCTTGGATGGTTTGGCTAGCGGGGCAAATGAGCAGTTCTTC.

The gene calls are TRBV6-5 and TRBJ1-5; 8 bases agree with TRBD1. The ends lost 8 bases at V and 2 bases at J; junction bases unmatched: 5. This CDR3 comprises 14 residues. The V gene's germline CDR1 is MNHEY and CDR2 SVGAGI. The CDR3 sequence is CASSWTGRNQPQHF. The CDR3 coding sequence is TGTGCCAGCTCATGGACAGGGCGCAATCAGCCCCAGCATTTT.

This clone was counted only a few times. The chain uses TRBV14 and TRBJ1-1; D is perhaps TRBD1 (5 bases). Looked up from germline, CDR1 is SGHDN and CDR2 is FVKESK. This CDR3 region has 15 residues. V lost 4 bases, J lost 4 bases, and 16 bases lay in between. CDR3 residues: CASSPLTGASTEAFF. The CDR3 DNA reads as TGTGCCAGCAGCCCTTTAACTGGGGCGAGCACTGAAGCTTTCTTT.

The rearrangement links TRBV7-2 to TRBJ2-6; 9 nucleotides agree with TRBD1. V lost 1 base, J lost 1 base, and 2 bases stayed unmatched. The CDR3 has 17 amino acids. Germline loops: CDR1 SGHTA, CDR2 FQGNSA. CDR3 in DNA: TGTGCCAGCAGCTTAGGGGACAGGGCATCTGGGGCCAACGTCCTGACTTTC. Its translation is CASSLGDRASGANVLTF.

This clone was observed at least ten times. This chain links TRBV4-3 with TRBJ2-5, with D perhaps TRBD1 or TRBD2 (5 bases each). V lost 0 bases to trimming and J lost 1 base, with 9 bases between them. The CDR3 consists of 15 residues. Germline loops: CDR1 LGHNA, CDR2 YSLEER. CDR3 in amino acids: CASSQDTGTQETQYF. Written as DNA, the CDR3 is TGCGCCAGCAGCCAAGATACGGGGACCCAAGAGACCCAGTACTTC.

This chain links TRBV7-2 with TRBJ1-3; D is undetermined. Germline CDR1 and CDR2: SGHTA and FQGNSA. CDR3 length equals 17 residues. V was cut by 6 bases and J by 1 base, with 19 bases left in between. The CDR3 DNA sequence: TGTGCCAGCAGTCCCGAGATCGGGGTGGCATCTGGAAACACCATATATTTT. Translation: CASSPEIGVASGNTIYF.

This clone came up once. V usage is TRBV19 and J usage is TRBJ1-5; D may be TRBD1 (5 bases). The germline gives CDR1 LNHDA, CDR2 SQIVND (reference sequence). The length of the CDR3 is 13 residues. Between the trimmed V and J ends, which lost 5 bases and 4 bases, there was a span of 9 bases. CDR3 nucleotide sequence: TGTGCCAGTAGTCCTCGACAGAATCAGCCCCAGCATTTT. This translates into CASSPRQNQPQHF.